The 26 T cell receptor beta chains below were found in one sample sequenced in a study of radiotherapy plus CTLA-4 blockade in lung cancer. Using immunoSEQ multiplex PCR, the repertoire was profiled, and TCRdb retains in-frame clones only, with some absent. The table records around 59,000 clones, 77% of them present only once. Sequencing used peripheral blood, obtained from a patient treated with radiotherapy plus ipilimumab. All receptors derive from a human donor with non-small cell lung cancer who had a partial response to radiotherapy plus ipilimumab.

The rearrangement uses TRBV6-1 and TRBJ2-1; tentatively, D is TRBD1 (6 bases). Trimming pared 3 bases from V and 8 bases from J, leaving 14 bases between. The CDR3 is 14 residues long. Germline V lookup: CDR1 MNHNS, CDR2 SASEGT. In DNA, the CDR3 is TGTGCCAGCAGTGAGATGCAGGGGCGCTATGAGCAGTTCTTC. This translates into CASSEMQGRYEQFF.

Regarding this clone: An end of the junction does not agree with germline; a read error may underlie this. This chain connects TRBV5-1 to TRBJ1-1, with D perhaps TRBD1 (5 bases). Germline CDR1 and CDR2: SGHRS and YFSETQ. The CDR3 extends over 13 amino acids. The CDR3 is CASRPSQGSEAFF. The CDR3 DNA reads as TGCGCCAGCAGGCCCAGCCAGGGCTCTGAGGCTTTCTTT.

The rearrangement joins TRBV7-8 to TRBJ1-2, with D perhaps matching TRBD1 (6 bases). The V and J ends lost 1 base and 4 bases respectively, with 13 bases between them. The CDR3 runs 15 residues. Germline values: CDR1 SGHVS, CDR2 FQNEAQ. CDR3 amino acids: CASSLEQGHSYGYTF. CDR3 coding DNA: TGTGCCAGCAGCTTAGAACAGGGTCATTCCTATGGCTACACCTTC.

The chain uses TRBV7-2 and TRBJ1-1; D not resolved. CDR3 size: 14 residues. CDR1 is SGHTA, CDR2 FQGNSA, per germline. Trimming took 3 bases from V and 5 from J, leaving 13 bases between them. The CDR3 DNA reads as TGTGCCAGCAGCTTTGACGGGAGCGGGACTGAAGCTTTCTTT. It codes for CASSFDGSGTEAFF.

This chain links TRBV5-1 with TRBJ2-3; 10 bases align to TRBD1. The germline V gene has CDR1 SGHRS and CDR2 YFSETQ. V was clipped by 0 bases and J by 1 base; unmatched bases: 5. The length of the CDR3 is 17 residues. DNA for the CDR3: TGCGCCAGCAGCTTGGGAGGACAGGGGGGGGGCACAGATACGCAGTATTTT. Translated, it gives CASSLGGQGGGTDTQYF. Variable domain in full (rest from reference TRBV5-1 and TRBJ2-3): KAGVTQTPRYLIKTRGQQVTLSCSPISGHRSVSWYQQTPGQGLQFLFEYFSETQRNKGNFPGRFSGRQFSNSRSEMNVSTLELGDSALYLCASSLGGQGGGTDTQYFGPGTRLTVL.

The chain employs TRBV19 and TRBJ2-7; a possible D gene is TRBD1 (5 bases). Per germline, CDR1 LNHDA and CDR2 SQIVND (reference sequence). Trimming left V 1 base short and J 3 bases short, with 19 bases between. CDR3 size: 17 residues. CDR3: CASSIASTTGTLYEQYF. In nucleotides, the CDR3 is TGTGCCAGTAGTATAGCCTCTACCACAGGTACCCTCTACGAGCAGTACTTC.

The chain is built from TRBV6-5 and TRBJ2-5; the match to TRBD1 covers 7 bases. The CDR3 loop spans 14 amino acids. Trimming cost V 7 bases and J 1 base; bases outside gene matches: 6. Looked up from germline, CDR1 is MNHEY and CDR2 is SVGAGI. CDR3 bases: TGTGCCAGCACCCAACCAGGGGGCCAAGAGACCCAGTACTTC. It codes for CASTQPGGQETQYF.

A few counts support this clone. For the CDR3, the DNA is TGTGCCACCAGCCCAGGGGGCTCTGGGGCCAACGTCCTGACTTTC. Translated, it gives CATSPGGSGANVLTF. The rearrangement joins TRBV15 to TRBJ2-6, with TRBD1 matching 7 bases. This CDR3 has 15 residues. CDR1 is LNHNV, CDR2 YYDKDF, per germline (reference sequence). The V and J ends lost 5 bases and 0 bases, in that order; junction bases with no gene match: 1.

The V and J genes are TRBV15 and TRBJ1-6; unclear D gene. The germline CDR1 and CDR2 sequences are LNHNV and YYDKDF (reference sequence). V was shortened by 0 bases and J by 8 bases, with 23 bases between the two germline ends. The CDR3 contains 19 residues. CDR3 sequence (DNA): TGTGCCACCAGCAGAGATTCCAATCCCTCGGGGAGGATGGATTCACCCCTCCACTTT. Translated: CATSRDSNPSGRMDSPLHF.

This rearrangement joins TRBV6-1 to TRBJ2-1; D not resolved. Trimming took 4 bases from V and 10 from J, leaving 11 bases between them. The germline V gene encodes CDR1 MNHNS and CDR2 SASEGT. This CDR3 comprises 12 residues. In DNA form, the CDR3 reads TGTGCCAGCAGTGCAGACCGGGTCGAGCAGTTCTTC. Its translation is CASSADRVEQFF.

The chain carries TRBV7-2 and TRBJ2-7; D call uncertain. This CDR3 contains 15 residues. CDR1 SGHTA and CDR2 FQGNSA come from the germline V gene. V was shortened by 2 bases and J by 2 bases, with 13 bases between the two germline ends. The chain's CDR3 is CASSLTVRQAYEQYF. The DNA of the CDR3 is TGTGCCAGCAGCTTAACCGTGAGGCAAGCCTACGAGCAGTACTTC.

V gene TRBV13 combines with J gene TRBJ2-2; 7 bases align to TRBD1. The junction had 3 bases not matched to a gene; V was cut back by 1 base and J by 1 base. The CDR3 totals 16 residues. Per the germline V gene, CDR1 is PRHDT and CDR2 is FYEKMQ (reference sequence). The CDR3 DNA follows: TGTGCCAGCAGCTTAGCAAGGGGGCTGAACACCGGGGAGCTGTTTTTT. Amino acid sequence: CASSLARGLNTGELFF.

This chain links TRBV28 with TRBJ1-5; 9 bases match TRBD1. The CDR3 has 12 residues. Germline values: CDR1 MDHEN, CDR2 SYDVKM. Unmatched junction bases numbered 4, after V lost 11 bases and J lost 5 bases. Here the CDR3 reads CAVQGADQPQHF. Written as DNA, the CDR3 is TGTGCCGTACAGGGGGCCGATCAGCCCCAGCATTTT.

The V call is TRBV9, the J call TRBJ2-2; tentative D call: TRBD1 (6 bases). CDR1 is SGDLS and CDR2 is YYNGEE in the germline V gene. Trimming shortened V by 4 bases and J by 7 bases, and 8 bases separated the two germline ends. This CDR3 contains 12 residues. The CDR3: CASSQGIGELFF. CDR3 coding DNA: TGTGCCAGCAGCCAGGGGATCGGGGAGCTGTTTTTT.

The chain recombines TRBV4-3 with TRBJ2-3, with D unresolved. From germline, CDR1 is LGHNA and CDR2 YSLEER. This CDR3 has 18 residues. Between the trimmed V and J ends, which lost 1 base and 3 bases, there was a span of 20 bases. This CDR3 reads CASSQASGGRDMTDTQYF. The CDR3 nucleotides are TGCGCCAGCAGCCAAGCGTCTGGCGGCAGAGATATGACAGATACGCAGTATTTT.

J is TRBJ2-1 and V is TRBV4-2; TRBD2 agrees at 7 bases. Germline V gene data show CDR1 as LGHNA and CDR2 as YNFKEQ. CDR3 size: 14 residues. Germline trimming cut 1 base from V and 8 bases from J; bases unmatched to any gene: 5. This CDR3 is CASSQGRGRDEQFF. CDR3 coding DNA: TGTGCCAGCAGCCAAGGACGGGGGAGGGATGAGCAGTTCTTC.

The J gene is TRBJ2-7, the V gene TRBV7-9; 8 nucleotides line up with TRBD2. The CDR3 runs 17 residues. Germline values: CDR1 SEHNR, CDR2 FQNEAQ (reference sequence). J lost 6 bases, V lost 5 bases, and 18 bases had no gene match. CDR3 coding DNA: TGTGCCAGCAGCCCGGATCTGGGCGGGGGGCCCGGGGGCGAGCAGTACTTC. Translating it yields CASSPDLGGGPGGEQYF.

The V gene is TRBV9, the J gene TRBJ2-3; perhaps TRBD2 as D (5 bases). This CDR3 spans 16 amino acids. Trimming took 3 bases from V and 1 from J, leaving 15 bases between them. Looked up from germline, CDR1 is SGDLS and CDR2 is YYNGEE. The CDR3 nucleotides read TGTGCCAGCAGCGGAGCCGTGGCGGAGGGCACAGATACGCAGTATTTT. Its protein product is CASSGAVAEGTDTQYF. Full variable domain (remainder filled in from reference TRBV9 and TRBJ2-3): DSGVTQTPKHLITATGQRVTLRCSPRSGDLSVYWYQQSLDQGLQFLIQYYNGEERAKGNILERFSAQQFPDLHSELNLSSLELGDSALYFCASSGAVAEGTDTQYFGPGTRLTVL.

The rearrangement joins TRBV7-2 to TRBJ2-7; TRBD2 matches at 10 bases. Per the germline V gene, CDR1 is SGHTA and CDR2 is FQGNSA. The length of the CDR3 is 16 residues. J lost 2 bases, V lost 2 bases, and 6 bases had no gene match. CDR3 DNA sequence: TGTGCCAGCAGCTTAATTCTAGCGGGGGTTGCCTACGAGCAGTACTTC. Translation: CASSLILAGVAYEQYF.

V and J are TRBV11-2 and TRBJ2-3; 8 bases align to TRBD1. CDR1 is SGHAT, CDR2 FQNNGV, per germline. J lost 4 bases, V lost 1 base, and 4 bases had no gene match. The CDR3 runs 15 residues. CDR3 coding DNA: TGTGCCAGCAGCTTAGTAGCAGGGGGCGCAGATACGCAGTATTTT. Translating gives CASSLVAGGADTQYF. The variable domain in full, with the rest retrieved from reference TRBV11-2 and TRBJ2-3, is EAGVAQSPRYKIIEKRQSVAFWCNPISGHATLYWYQQILGQGPKLLIQFQNNGVVDDSQLPKDRFSAERLKGVDSTLKIQPAKLEDSAVYLCASSLVAGGADTQYFGPGTRLTVL.

The CDR3 is CASSILQGFGTGELFF. For the CDR3, the DNA is TGTGCCAGCAGTATATTACAGGGGTTCGGCACCGGGGAGCTGTTTTTT. The V gene is TRBV27, the J gene TRBJ2-2, with TRBD1 matching 7 bases. Germline V lookup: CDR1 MNHEY, CDR2 SMNVEV (reference sequence). V was pared by 5 bases and J by 4 bases, with 10 bases of the junction left unmatched. The CDR3 runs to 16 residues.

This clone was recorded only once. This sequence joins TRBV20-1 and TRBJ2-7; maybe TRBD1 (5 bases). Germline CDR1 DFQATT, CDR2 SNEGSKA (reference sequence). Trimming cost V 6 bases and J 6 bases, with 9 bases left between them. The length of the CDR3 is 10 residues. The CDR3 DNA follows: TGCAGTGCCAGGGTCCTCGAGCAGTACTTC. Its protein product is CSARVLEQYF.

The chain carries TRBV13 and TRBJ1-3; D gene uncertain. Trimming removed 2 bases from V and 4 bases from J, with 6 bases in between. CDR3 size: 13 residues. The germline V gene has CDR1 PRHDT and CDR2 FYEKMQ (reference sequence). The CDR3: CASSLLQGNTIYF. The CDR3 DNA reads TGTGCCAGCAGCTTATTACAGGGAAACACCATATATTTT.

The chain couples TRBV19 to TRBJ1-2, with 11 bases fitting TRBD1. This CDR3 region has 15 residues. The J segment lost 7 bases and the V segment lost 6 bases, leaving 10 bases of the junction unmatched. Germline V gene lookup returns CDR1 LNHDA and CDR2 SQIVND (reference sequence). Written as DNA, the CDR3 is TGTGCCAGTAGGAACGACTTGGGACAGGGGGTTGGCTACACCTTC. Its protein product is CASRNDLGQGVGYTF.

This rearrangement joins TRBV9 to TRBJ1-2, with a tentative D call TRBD1 (5 bases). The CDR3 loop spans 15 amino acids. Germline CDR1 reads SGDLS; CDR2 reads YYNGEE. V was cut by 0 bases and J by 4 bases, with 13 bases left in between. The CDR3 DNA is TGTGCCAGCAGCGTAGACCACGGGGGATTCTATGGCTACACCTTC. Encoded protein: CASSVDHGGFYGYTF.

This clone was counted only a few times. This chain joins TRBV6-5 and TRBJ1-2; 7 bases agree with TRBD1. The V segment lost 5 bases and the J segment 5 bases; nucleotides outside the gene matches: 2. In germline, CDR1 is MNHEY, CDR2 SVGAGI. The CDR3 runs 12 residues. The CDR3 DNA sequence: TGTGCCAGCAGTGCGACAGGGTATGGCTACACCTTC. It codes for CASSATGYGYTF.